At least ten counts were recorded for the clone carrying this TCR beta chain. Its specificity is unknown. This sample's time point: pre-sensitization, week 0. Treatment here: therapeutic diphenylcyclopropenone sensitization with weekly scalp DPC. Whole blood that had not been fractionated was the source of extracted total RNA. This record comes from a study of human T cells and chemical hapten exposure. Study-level background: Sensitization applied 2% DPC to 2 cm by 2 cm of upper inner arm skin. Patch tests of 0.01% DPC on the upper back were read at 6 days.

MiXCR was run by TCRdb on the RACE reads, yielding one entry per CDR3 protein. The sample lists 300,000 to 450,000 distinct CDR3 sequences; around 5.5% were seen once. Study-wide results and limits: Controls had significantly fewer large CDR3 similarity clusters than were formed by expanded TCRs.

The CDR3 sequence is 16 residues long. Per the germline V gene, CDR1 is ENHRY and CDR2 is SYGVKD. V shed 5 bases and J 2 bases; nucleotides not matched to a gene: 7. Sequencing was performed on whole blood, taken in connection with sensitization to the hapten diphenylcyclopropenone (DPC). This chain joins TRBV10-3 and TRBJ2-3, with 10 bases identical to TRBD2. The sequence was collected from a woman between 45 and 65 years old with alopecia areata. Some clones in this sample may be carry-over from other donors' samples. This CDR3 reads CAISPLAGAHTDTQYF. The CDR3 nucleotides read TGTGCCATCAGTCCTCTAGCGGGAGCCCACACAGATACGCAGTATTTT.